This is a list of T cell receptor beta chains from one sample in a study of shared clonotypes between healthy human individuals. Measured with immunoSEQ multiplex PCR; TCRdb has only the in-frame clones, and not every one. The sample has some 530,000 clones, 65% to 85% seen once. The specimen sequenced was PBMCs. These receptors were collected from a woman aged 40-49 years in good health. Some clones in this sample may be carry-over from other donors' samples. CDR3s leave out the opening cysteine and the closing phenylalanine or tryptophan. The order of the fields is V gene, J gene, CDR3 protein.

>TRBV28|TRBJ1-5
ASSATGDNQPQH
>TRBV6-1|TRBJ2-7
ASNTRTYEQY
>TRBV5-1|TRBJ1-1
ASSSSEGEAF
>TRBV30|TRBJ2-1
AWSGGGDEQF
>TRBV7-8|TRBJ1-3
ASSLGGTGAGNTIY
>TRBV7-3|TRBJ2-7
ASSLGPNSYEQY
>TRBV28|TRBJ1-3
ASNEFSGNTIY
>TRBV18|TRBJ1-2
ASSPSAGGKLYGYT
>TRBV10-3|TRBJ2-2
AIGVSGELF
>TRBV28|TRBJ2-7
ASRRDASGEQY
>TRBV6-1|TRBJ1-1
ASSKNPGQGVEAF
>TRBV5-1|TRBJ1-4
ASSSGPTNEKLF
>TRBV7-2|TRBJ2-3
ASSSFSVPGQY
>TRBV6-1|TRBJ2-3
ASRRGSTDTQY
>TRBV5-1|TRBJ2-1
ASSPSGGGNEQF
>TRBV4-1|TRBJ2-2
ASSQTSGRADGELF
>TRBV6-1|TRBJ1-2
ASSTRQGGEYGYT
>TRBV9|TRBJ2-7
ASSPLTGTGIYEQY
>TRBV19|TRBJ1-5
ASSMDRGQPQH
>TRBV7-2|TRBJ2-3
ASSPVGGLLWDTQY